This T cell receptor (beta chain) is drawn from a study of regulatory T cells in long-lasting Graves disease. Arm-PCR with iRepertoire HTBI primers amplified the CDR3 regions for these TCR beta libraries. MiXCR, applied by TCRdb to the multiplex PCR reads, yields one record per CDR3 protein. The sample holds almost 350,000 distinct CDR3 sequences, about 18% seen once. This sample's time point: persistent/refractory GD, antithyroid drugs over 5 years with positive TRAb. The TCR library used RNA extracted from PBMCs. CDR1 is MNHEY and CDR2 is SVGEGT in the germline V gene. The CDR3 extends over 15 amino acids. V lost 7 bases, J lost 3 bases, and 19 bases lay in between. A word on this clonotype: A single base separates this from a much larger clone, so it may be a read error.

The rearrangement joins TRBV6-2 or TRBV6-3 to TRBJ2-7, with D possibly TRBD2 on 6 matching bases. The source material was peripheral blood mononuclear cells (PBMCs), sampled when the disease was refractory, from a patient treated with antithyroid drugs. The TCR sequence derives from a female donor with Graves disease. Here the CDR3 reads CASKLRGAEDYEQYF. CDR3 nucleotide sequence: TGTGCCAGCAAACTCCGCGGGGCAGAGGACTACGAGCAGTACTTC.